Below are 21 T cell receptor beta chains sequenced from a single sample in a study of post-analysis software for immune sequencing data. The TCR beta cDNA libraries contained unique molecular identifiers. TCRdb recomputed calls from the PCR reads with MiXCR, one row per CDR3 protein. Among about 800,000 distinct CDR3 sequences listed, less than 35% were seen once. Antigens of these TCRs are unknown. Study observations and caveats: Five or six TRBV segments, TRBV5-6, TRBV5-1 and TRBV20-1 among them, were found more frequent in patients than controls.

The sequencing input was blood. The receptors here all came from a girl aged 5 to 17 with multiple sclerosis.

This chain links TRBV29-1 with TRBJ2-7, with TRBD1 as a possible D gene (6 bases). The CDR3 has 14 amino acids. Trimming took off 7 bases at V and 2 bases at J, with 18 bases between the two ends. Per germline, CDR1 SQVTM and CDR2 ANQGSEA. The CDR3 bases are TGCAGCGCGATGACAGGCAGCTCGACCTACGAGCAGTACTTC. Its translation is CSAMTGSSTYEQYF.

This clonotype appeared a few times. The chain's CDR3 is CASSLVVPSVETQYF. The CDR3, as DNA: TGTGCCAGCAGCTTAGTGGTGCCAAGCGTCGAGACCCAGTACTTC. This chain connects TRBV7-9 to TRBJ2-5; D gene unclear. V was cut by 1 base and J by 5 bases, with 14 bases left in between. The CDR3 runs 15 residues. Germline lookup yields CDR1 SEHNR and CDR2 FQNEAQ (reference sequence).

The V gene is TRBV7-7, the J gene TRBJ1-4; TRBD1 is a possible D gene (5 bases). This CDR3 spans 14 amino acids. The V gene's germline CDR1 is SSHAT and CDR2 FNYEAQ (reference sequence). CDR3 region: CASSPGTGPEKLFF. In DNA form, the CDR3 reads TGTGCTAGTAGCCCTGGAACGGGACCCGAAAAACTGTTTTTT.

The chain carries TRBV25-1 and TRBJ2-3, with unresolved D. The V gene lost 1 base and the J gene lost 0 bases, with 11 bases spanning the gap. The germline V gene encodes CDR1 MGHDK and CDR2 SYGVNS. This CDR3 is built from 16 residues. CDR3 in DNA: TGTGCCAGCAGTGAATTCCGGAGTCGTAGCACAGATACGCAGTATTTT. Translating it yields CASSEFRSRSTDTQYF.

The CDR3: CASSLEAPPAYGYTF. The CDR3 coding sequence is TGCGCCAGCAGCTTGGAAGCTCCGCCGGCTTATGGCTACACCTTC. The rearrangement links TRBV5-1 to TRBJ1-2; D is undetermined. Deletions cut 0 bases from V and 5 bases from J, with 14 bases between. Germline V gene data show CDR1 as SGHRS and CDR2 as YFSETQ. The CDR3 is 15 amino acids.

The J gene is TRBJ1-2, the V gene TRBV7-8, with 9 bases identical to TRBD1. CDR1 and CDR2 (germline): SGHVS, FQNEAQ. Germline trimming cut 5 bases from V and 8 bases from J; bases unmatched to any gene: 15. The CDR3 length is 16 residues. The CDR3 region has the DNA TGTGCCAGCAGCCGACCCCGGACAGGGGCCGCCCGGGGCTACACCTTC. Translated, it gives CASSRPRTGAARGYTF.

This clonotype was detected only a few times. V is TRBV6-5 and J is TRBJ1-1, with 7 bases fitting TRBD1. CDR3 length: 16 amino acids. Per germline, CDR1 MNHEY and CDR2 SVGAGI. V dropped 6 bases and J dropped 0; count of bases not matched to a gene: 10. The CDR3 DNA is TGTGCCAGCAGCCGGGACAGAGACTTCATGAACACTGAAGCTTTCTTT. As protein: CASSRDRDFMNTEAFF.

This chain uses TRBV7-2 with TRBJ2-7, with D hard to call. Germline lookup yields CDR1 SGHTA and CDR2 FQGNSA. The CDR3 length is 13 residues. V lost 3 bases and J lost 2, with 8 bases in between. As DNA, the CDR3 is TGTGCCAGCAGCTTTGGGTATCCCTACGAGCAGTACTTC. Translation: CASSFGYPYEQYF.

J is TRBJ2-3 and V is TRBV24-1; no clear D. V was clipped by 0 bases and J by 2 bases, with 5 bases between them. Germline CDR1 is KGHDR and CDR2 is SFDVKD. The CDR3 length is 14 residues. CDR3 region: CATSDLGFTDTQYF. DNA of the CDR3: TGTGCCACCAGTGATTTGGGGTTCACAGATACGCAGTATTTT.

J is TRBJ2-1 and V is TRBV2; possibly TRBD1 for D (5 bases). V gave up 6 bases and J gave up 3 bases, with 15 bases separating them. CDR3 size: 15 residues. Germline V lookup: CDR1 SNHLY, CDR2 FYNNEI. DNA of the CDR3: TGTGCCAGCAGGGCGACAGTAAGGGGCTACAATGAGCAGTTCTTC. Translating gives CASRATVRGYNEQFF.

This rearrangement joins TRBV13 to TRBJ2-1, with 7 bases that match TRBD2. From germline, CDR1 is PRHDT and CDR2 FYEKMQ (reference sequence). V shed 5 bases, J shed 2 bases, and the junction held 6 bases outside the gene matches. The CDR3 runs to 15 residues. The CDR3 loop reads CASSTRDYPYNEQFF. The CDR3 DNA follows: TGTGCCAGCAGCACCCGGGACTACCCCTACAATGAGCAGTTCTTC.

The V and J genes are TRBV6-1 and TRBJ1-1; D is unclear. The CDR3 totals 15 residues. In germline, CDR1 is MNHNS, CDR2 SASEGT. Trimming took 0 bases from V and 0 from J, leaving 8 bases between them. CDR3 sequence reads: CASSEALSMNTEAFF. In DNA form, the CDR3 reads TGTGCCAGCAGTGAAGCTCTCAGCATGAACACTGAAGCTTTCTTT.

Points on this clonotype: A junction end diverges from the germline sequence, so it may reflect a read error. The gene calls are TRBV9 and TRBJ2-7; TRBD2 agrees at 9 bases. CDR3 length: 15 amino acids. Germline-derived CDR1 and CDR2 are SGDLS and YYNGEE. The CDR3 spells CTSSRLAGDSYEQYF. As DNA, the CDR3 is TGTACCAGCAGCCGATTAGCGGGAGACTCCTACGAGCAGTACTTC.

V usage is TRBV6-1 and J usage is TRBJ1-5; no reliable D call. The germline gives CDR1 MNHNS, CDR2 SASEGT. The CDR3 covers 15 residues. Trimming left V 2 bases short and J 6 bases short, with 14 bases between. The CDR3 region is CASSENRGKSQPQHF. The CDR3 bases are TGTGCCAGCAGTGAAAACCGAGGAAAAAGTCAGCCCCAGCATTTT.

The chain combines TRBV7-2 with TRBJ2-6; D is undetermined. The length of the CDR3 is 17 residues. CDR1 and CDR2 (germline): SGHTA, FQGNSA. V was trimmed by 5 bases and J by 0 bases, leaving 14 bases between them. DNA of the CDR3: TGTGCCAGCAGCGTTTCGAGTACTTTCTCTGGGGCCAACGTCCTGACTTTC. It codes for CASSVSSTFSGANVLTF.

The chain combines TRBV5-1 with TRBJ2-3; 14 nucleotides agree with TRBD2. This CDR3 region has 18 residues. Germline V lookup: CDR1 SGHRS, CDR2 YFSETQ. V shed 3 bases and J 0 bases; nucleotides not matched to a gene: 6. CDR3 amino acids: CASSYGLAGGTSTDTQYF. In DNA form, the CDR3 reads TGCGCCAGCAGCTATGGACTAGCGGGAGGAACTAGCACAGATACGCAGTATTTT.

Notes on this clonotype: At one end the junction does not follow the germline gene, possibly because of a read error. This chain uses TRBV5-1 with TRBJ1-1; D ambiguous. There are 12 residues in the CDR3. CDR1 SGHRS and CDR2 YFSETQ come from the germline V gene. CDR3 region: CVSSSLGTEAFF. The CDR3 coding sequence is TGCGTCAGCAGCTCCCTTGGGACTGAAGCTTTCTTT. The variable domain in full, completed from reference TRBV5-1 and TRBJ1-1, reads KAGVTQTPRYLIKTRGQQVTLSCSPISGHRSVSWYQQTPGQGLQFLFEYFSETQRNKGNFPGRFSGRQFSNSRSEMNVSTLELGDSALYLCVSSSLGTEAFFGQGTRLTVV.

This clonotype occurred a few times. The chain employs TRBV3-1 and TRBJ2-4; D gene uncertain. The V gene's germline CDR1 is LGHDT and CDR2 YNNKEL (reference sequence). Between the trimmed V and J ends, which lost 3 bases and 9 bases, there was a span of 18 bases. CDR3 length: 15 residues. The CDR3 DNA is TGTGCCAGCAGCCAGTTTAGTTGGGGAAAGGGCATTCAGTACTTC. Translating it yields CASSQFSWGKGIQYF.

This clonotype was recorded a few times. V and J are TRBV25-1 and TRBJ1-1; D perhaps matches TRBD1 (5 bases). CDR1 is MGHDK, CDR2 SYGVNS, per germline. V lost 8 bases, J lost 6 bases, and 13 bases lay in between. The CDR3 extends over 12 amino acids. CDR3 nucleotide sequence: TGTGCCAGCGGGAAGATGGGGGCTGAAGCTTTCTTT. This sequence encodes CASGKMGAEAFF. Complete variable domain (other parts from reference TRBV25-1 and TRBJ1-1): EADIYQTPRYLVIGTGKKITLECSQTMGHDKMYWYQQDPGMELHLIHYSYGVNSTEKGDLSSESTVSRIRTEHFPLTLESARPSHTSQYLCASGKMGAEAFFGQGTRLTVV.

With regard to this clonotype: Germline is not matched at one junction end, which may reflect a read error. The rearrangement joins TRBV6-6 to TRBJ2-1; D is unresolved. CDR3 size: 12 residues. Per germline, CDR1 MNHNY and CDR2 SVGAGI (reference sequence). The DNA for the CDR3 is TGTACCAGCAGTTACGTTGGATATGAGCAGTTCTTC. Its translation is CTSSYVGYEQFF.

The V call is TRBV29-1, the J call TRBJ1-1, with 9 nucleotides matching TRBD1. The V gene end was trimmed by 7 bases and the J gene end by 11 bases; junction bases not matched to a gene: 14. The CDR3 totals 13 residues. Germline-derived CDR1 and CDR2 are SQVTM and ANQGSEA. The CDR3 loop reads CSAHGRDRGEAFF. The CDR3 nucleotides read TGCAGCGCCCACGGAAGAGACAGGGGGGAGGCTTTCTTT.